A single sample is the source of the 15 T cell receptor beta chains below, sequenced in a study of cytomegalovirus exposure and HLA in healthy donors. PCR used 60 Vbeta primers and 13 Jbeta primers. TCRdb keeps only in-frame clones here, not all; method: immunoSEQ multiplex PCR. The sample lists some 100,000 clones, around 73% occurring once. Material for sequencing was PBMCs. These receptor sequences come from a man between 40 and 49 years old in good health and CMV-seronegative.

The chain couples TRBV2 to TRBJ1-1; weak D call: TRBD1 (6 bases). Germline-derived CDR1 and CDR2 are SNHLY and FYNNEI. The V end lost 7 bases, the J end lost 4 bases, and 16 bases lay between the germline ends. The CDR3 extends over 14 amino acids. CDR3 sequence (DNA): TGTGCCAGCAACACACAGGGAGGGGGCACTGAAGCTTTCTTT. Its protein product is CASNTQGGGTEAFF. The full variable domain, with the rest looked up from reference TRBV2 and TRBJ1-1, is EPEVTQTPSHQVTQMGQEVILRCVPISNHLYFYWYRQILGQKVEFLVSFYNNEISEKSEIFDDQFSVERPDGSNFTLKIRSTKLEDSAMYFCASNTQGGGTEAFFGQGTRLTVV.

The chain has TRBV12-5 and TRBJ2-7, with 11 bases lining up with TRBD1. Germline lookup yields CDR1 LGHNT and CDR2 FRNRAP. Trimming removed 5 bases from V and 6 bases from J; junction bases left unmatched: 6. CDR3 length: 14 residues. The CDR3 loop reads CASGLWTGGGEQYF. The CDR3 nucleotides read TGTGCTAGTGGTCTATGGACAGGGGGCGGCGAGCAGTACTTC.

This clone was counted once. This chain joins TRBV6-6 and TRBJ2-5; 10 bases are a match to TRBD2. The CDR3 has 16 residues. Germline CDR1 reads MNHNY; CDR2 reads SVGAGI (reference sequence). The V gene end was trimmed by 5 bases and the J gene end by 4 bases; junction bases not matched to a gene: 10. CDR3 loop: CASSASHERGGETQYF. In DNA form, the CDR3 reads TGTGCCAGCAGTGCCAGCCATGAGCGGGGGGGAGAGACCCAGTACTTC.

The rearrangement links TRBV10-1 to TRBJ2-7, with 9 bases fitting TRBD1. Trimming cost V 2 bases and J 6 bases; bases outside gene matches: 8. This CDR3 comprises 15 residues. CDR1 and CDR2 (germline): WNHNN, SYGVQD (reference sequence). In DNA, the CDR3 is TGCGCCAGCAGTGAGAAACCGGGACAGGGAAGCGAGCAGTACTTC. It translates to CASSEKPGQGSEQYF.

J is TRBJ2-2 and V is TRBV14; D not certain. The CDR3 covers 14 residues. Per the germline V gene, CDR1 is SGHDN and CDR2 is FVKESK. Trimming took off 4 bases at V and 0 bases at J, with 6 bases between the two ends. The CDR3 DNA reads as TGTGCCAGCAGCCTCCGTACGAACACCGGGGAGCTGTTTTTT. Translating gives CASSLRTNTGELFF.

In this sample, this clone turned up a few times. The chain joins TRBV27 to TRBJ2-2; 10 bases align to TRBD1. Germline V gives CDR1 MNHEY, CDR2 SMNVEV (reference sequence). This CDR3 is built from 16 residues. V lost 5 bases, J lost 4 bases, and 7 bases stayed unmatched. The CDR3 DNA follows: TGTGCCAGCAGTCCGGGGGACAGGGGTTTCACCGGGGAGCTGTTTTTT. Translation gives CASSPGDRGFTGELFF.

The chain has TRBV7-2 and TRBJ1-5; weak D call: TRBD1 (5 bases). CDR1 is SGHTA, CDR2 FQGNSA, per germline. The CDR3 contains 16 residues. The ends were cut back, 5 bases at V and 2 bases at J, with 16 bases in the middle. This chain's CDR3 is CASSGGGSWGNQPQHF. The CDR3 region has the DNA TGTGCCAGCAGCGGGGGAGGGTCTTGGGGCAATCAGCCCCAGCATTTT.

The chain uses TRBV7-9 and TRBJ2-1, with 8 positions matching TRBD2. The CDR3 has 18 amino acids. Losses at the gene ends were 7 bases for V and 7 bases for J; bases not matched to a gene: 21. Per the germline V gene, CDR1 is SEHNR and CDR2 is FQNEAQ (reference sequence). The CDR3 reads CASNERLERGRLGNEQFF. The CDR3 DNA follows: TGTGCCAGCAACGAAAGACTCGAGCGGGGGCGTCTAGGAAATGAGCAGTTCTTC.

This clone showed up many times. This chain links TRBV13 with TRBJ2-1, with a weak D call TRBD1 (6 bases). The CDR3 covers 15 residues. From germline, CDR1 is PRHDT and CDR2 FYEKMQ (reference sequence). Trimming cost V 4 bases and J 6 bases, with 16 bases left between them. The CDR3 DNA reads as TGTGCCAGCAGCTCTACAGGGCAAGGCACCAATGAGCAGTTCTTC. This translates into CASSSTGQGTNEQFF.

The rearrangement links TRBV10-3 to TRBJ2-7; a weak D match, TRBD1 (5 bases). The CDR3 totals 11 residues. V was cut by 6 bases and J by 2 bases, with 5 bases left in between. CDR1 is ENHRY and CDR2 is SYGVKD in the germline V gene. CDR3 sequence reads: CAIRDTYEQYF. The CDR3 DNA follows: TGTGCCATCAGGGACACCTACGAGCAGTACTTC.

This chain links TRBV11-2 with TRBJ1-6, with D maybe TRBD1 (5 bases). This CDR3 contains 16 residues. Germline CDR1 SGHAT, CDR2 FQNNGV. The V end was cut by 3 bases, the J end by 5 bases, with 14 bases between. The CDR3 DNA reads TGTGCCAGCAGCTTTACAACAGGAGATAATAATTCACCCCTCCACTTT. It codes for CASSFTTGDNNSPLHF. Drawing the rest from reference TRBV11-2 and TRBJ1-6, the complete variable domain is EAGVAQSPRYKIIEKRQSVAFWCNPISGHATLYWYQQILGQGPKLLIQFQNNGVVDDSQLPKDRFSAERLKGVDSTLKIQPAKLEDSAVYLCASSFTTGDNNSPLHFGNGTRLTVT.

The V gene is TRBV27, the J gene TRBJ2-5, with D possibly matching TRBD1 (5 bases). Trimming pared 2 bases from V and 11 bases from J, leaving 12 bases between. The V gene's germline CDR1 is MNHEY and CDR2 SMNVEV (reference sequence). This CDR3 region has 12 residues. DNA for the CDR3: TGTGCCAGCAGTTTACAGGGTGGTGAGCAGTACTTC. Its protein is CASSLQGGEQYF.

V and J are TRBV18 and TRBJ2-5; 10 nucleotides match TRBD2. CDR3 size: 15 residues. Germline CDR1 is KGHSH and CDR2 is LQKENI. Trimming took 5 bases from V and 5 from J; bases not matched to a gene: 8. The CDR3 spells CASSASSGGGETQYF. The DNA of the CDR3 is TGTGCCAGCTCAGCTTCTAGCGGGGGCGGTGAGACCCAGTACTTC.

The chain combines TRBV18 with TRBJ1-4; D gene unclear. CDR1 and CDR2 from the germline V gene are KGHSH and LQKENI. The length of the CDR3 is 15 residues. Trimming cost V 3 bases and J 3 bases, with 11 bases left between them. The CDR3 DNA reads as TGTGCCAGCTCACCGGCGGGGTCGGCTAATGAAAAACTGTTTTTT. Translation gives CASSPAGSANEKLFF.

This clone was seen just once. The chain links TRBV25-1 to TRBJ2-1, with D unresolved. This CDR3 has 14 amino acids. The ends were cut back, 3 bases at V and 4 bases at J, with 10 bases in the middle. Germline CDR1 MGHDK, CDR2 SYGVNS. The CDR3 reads CASSDGPHYNEQFF. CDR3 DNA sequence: TGTGCCAGCAGTGATGGGCCGCATTACAATGAGCAGTTCTTC. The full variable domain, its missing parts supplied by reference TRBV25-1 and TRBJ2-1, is EADIYQTPRYLVIGTGKKITLECSQTMGHDKMYWYQQDPGMELHLIHYSYGVNSTEKGDLSSESTVSRIRTEHFPLTLESARPSHTSQYLCASSDGPHYNEQFFGPGTRLTVL.